These 16 T cell receptor beta chains were sequenced from one sample in a study of blood T cell repertoires in COVID-19. The repertoire was sequenced with immunoSEQ multiplex PCR; TCRdb's copy has only in-frame clones and lacks some. The table shows about 400,000 clones, with around nine tenths occurring only once. Sequencing was performed on PBMCs or T cells enriched from blood (not recorded which). These receptors all stem from a woman aged 45-60 years who had recovered from COVID-19.

This sequence joins TRBV6-5 and TRBJ1-2; 8 bases match TRBD1. The germline gives CDR1 MNHEY, CDR2 SVGAGI. With V trimmed by 9 bases and J by 4 bases, 13 bases remained unmatched. The CDR3 contains 15 residues. CDR3 in amino acids: CASRPSGQGAYGYTF. The DNA for the CDR3 is TGTGCCAGTCGACCTTCAGGACAGGGTGCCTATGGCTACACCTTC.

The V gene is TRBV29-1, the J gene TRBJ2-7, with a possible D match to TRBD1 (5 bases). Trimming removed 4 bases from V and 2 bases from J, with 15 bases in between. The CDR3 length is 14 residues. The germline gives CDR1 SQVTM, CDR2 ANQGSEA. CDR3 coding DNA: TGCAGCGTTGTGATGACAGCGAAACCCTACGAGCAGTACTTC. As protein: CSVVMTAKPYEQYF.

V usage is TRBV7-3 and J usage is TRBJ2-2; no reliable D call. Trimming shortened V by 3 bases and J by 1 base, and 12 bases separated the two germline ends. This CDR3 is built from 16 residues. Germline V gives CDR1 SGHTA, CDR2 FQGTGA. The CDR3 DNA reads TGTGCCAGCAGCTTTCTCCGAGGCGGGAACACCGGGGAGCTGTTTTTT. This gives the protein CASSFLRGGNTGELFF.

V usage is TRBV27 and J usage is TRBJ1-6, with a possible D match to TRBD1 (5 bases). The CDR3 is made up of 14 amino acids. CDR1 MNHEY and CDR2 SMNVEV come from the germline V gene (reference sequence). V was shortened by 5 bases and J by 7 bases, with 12 bases between the two germline ends. DNA for the CDR3: TGTGCCAGCAGTCCAGGACGGGGGAATTCACCCCTCCACTTT. Its translation: CASSPGRGNSPLHF.

The chain employs TRBV29-1 and TRBJ2-4; D ambiguous. Germline loops: CDR1 SQVTM, CDR2 ANQGSEA. CDR3 size: 15 residues. The ends were cut back, 2 bases at V and 3 bases at J, with 14 bases in the middle. The DNA of the CDR3 is TGCAGCGTTGAAATAGCTTCCCCGAGCAAAAACATTCAGTACTTC. Residues: CSVEIASPSKNIQYF.

A single count supports this clone. The genes are TRBV29-1 and TRBJ1-1, with 9 bases lining up with TRBD1. Germline assignment: CDR1 SQVTM and CDR2 ANQGSEA. This CDR3 has 12 residues. Unmatched junction bases numbered 7, after V lost 7 bases and J lost 7 bases. CDR3: CSAVRDRVEAFF. The CDR3 DNA is TGCAGCGCTGTCCGGGACAGGGTTGAAGCTTTCTTT. Drawing the rest from reference TRBV29-1 and TRBJ1-1, the complete variable domain is SAVISQKPSRDICQRGTSLTIQCQVDSQVTMMFWYRQQPGQSLTLIATANQGSEATYESGFVIDKFPISRPNLTFSTLTVSNMSPEDSSIYLCSAVRDRVEAFFGQGTRLTVV.

The chain joins TRBV9 to TRBJ1-1; 7 bases line up with TRBD1. CDR1 SGDLS and CDR2 YYNGEE come from the germline V gene. CDR3 length: 15 amino acids. Trimming at V came to 6 bases and at J to 4 bases, leaving 12 bases not matched to a gene. CDR3 sequence: CASNSVGGTITEAFF. The CDR3, as DNA: TGTGCCAGCAACTCAGTAGGGGGCACGATCACTGAAGCTTTCTTT.

The chain employs TRBV3-1 (or the pseudogene TRBV3-2) and TRBJ1-2; perhaps TRBD1 as D (5 bases). V lost 3 bases, J lost 6 bases, and 17 bases lay in between. Germline V gene sequence: CDR1 LGHDT, CDR2 YNNKEL (reference sequence). This CDR3 spans 15 amino acids. CDR3 sequence (DNA): TGTGCCAGCAGCCACCTCCCGGGGGGGGAAGATGGCTACACCTTC. Its translation: CASSHLPGGEDGYTF.

The chain has TRBV4-2 and TRBJ1-1; D gene unclear. The germline gives CDR1 LGHNA, CDR2 YNFKEQ. The V and J ends lost 1 base and 2 bases respectively, with 8 bases between them. The length of the CDR3 is 14 residues. DNA of the CDR3: TGTGCCAGCAGCCAAGGTTCGGTAAACACTGAAGCTTTCTTT. Translated, it gives CASSQGSVNTEAFF.

The V call is TRBV5-4, the J call TRBJ2-3; D unresolved. In germline, CDR1 is SGHNT, CDR2 YYREEE (reference sequence). V lost 2 bases and J 4 bases, leaving 8 bases between the germline ends. The CDR3 sequence is 13 residues long. The CDR3: CASSFTWSDTQYF. CDR3 in DNA: TGTGCCAGCAGCTTTACATGGTCAGATACGCAGTATTTT.

The rearrangement uses TRBV5-4 and TRBJ1-5; D is uncertain. Germline CDR1 reads SGHNT; CDR2 reads YYREEE (reference sequence). This CDR3 is 15 amino acids long. Trimming stripped 2 bases from V and 1 base from J, with 10 bases between. CDR3: CASSFGGRSNQPQHF. The CDR3 DNA sequence: TGTGCCAGCAGCTTTGGTGGGAGGAGCAATCAGCCCCAGCATTTT.

The CDR3 DNA reads as TGTGCCAGTCTCGGGAGCTCTGGAAACACCATATATTTT. Its translation is CASLGSSGNTIYF. The V call is TRBV28, the J call TRBJ1-3; D call uncertain. Trimming cost V 9 bases and J 0 bases, with 9 bases left between them. The CDR3 has 13 residues. CDR1 MDHEN and CDR2 SYDVKM come from the germline V gene.

The chain couples TRBV4-1 to TRBJ1-2; D gene ambiguous. The CDR3 has 14 residues. Germline V lookup: CDR1 MGHRA, CDR2 YSYEKL. Trimming took off 7 bases at V and 3 bases at J, with 15 bases between the two ends. The CDR3 here is CASNPTERDYGYTF. The DNA of the CDR3 is TGCGCCAGCAACCCTACAGAGAGGGACTATGGCTACACCTTC.

In this sample, this clone turned up once. The chain recombines TRBV5-1 with TRBJ1-2; 8 bases fit TRBD1. The germline V gene encodes CDR1 SGHRS and CDR2 YFSETQ. V gave up 4 bases and J gave up 8 bases; unmatched junction bases: 4. This CDR3 spans 12 amino acids. This chain's CDR3 is CASSETGDGYTF. The CDR3 DNA follows: TGCGCCAGCAGCGAGACAGGGGACGGCTACACCTTC.

Only one count was recorded for this clone. This chain links TRBV3-1 (or the pseudogene TRBV3-2) with TRBJ1-2; 7 nucleotides align to TRBD1. V shed 2 bases and J 8 bases; nucleotides not matched to a gene: 11. Germline V gene data show CDR1 as LGHDT and CDR2 as YNNKEL (reference sequence). This CDR3 comprises 15 residues. CDR3 in amino acids: CASSQSRQGSGGYTF. The CDR3 bases are TGTGCCAGCAGCCAATCGCGACAGGGATCAGGGGGCTACACCTTC.

The chain couples TRBV5-1 to TRBJ2-6, with D perhaps TRBD2 (5 bases). The CDR3 length is 14 residues. Trimming cost V 4 bases and J 1 base, with 6 bases left between them. Germline lookup yields CDR1 SGHRS and CDR2 YFSETQ. CDR3 amino acids: CASSRGSGANVLTF. The CDR3 DNA is TGCGCCAGCAGCCGGGGATCTGGGGCCAACGTCCTGACTTTC.